This T cell receptor (beta chain) was identified during a study of identifying expanded T cells in peripheral blood. Points from the study as a whole: Technical replicates showed around 1.2 changed clones; two weeks about 16.4; four weeks 19. Clone count variance between approximately 2-week samples rose with total template count.

Sequencing used immunoSEQ multiplex PCR; TCRdb keeps in-frame clones, though not all of them. This sample carries tens of thousands of clones, about 89% of them seen once, and the ten largest clones take around 3%. No infections or other immune events were documented during collection. This clone was picked up a small number of times. Its antigen is unidentified. Sequencing was performed on blood. The TCR sequence derives from a person aged 18 to 75 in good health.

This CDR3 is CASSPRNSLSQHF. For the CDR3, the DNA is TGTGCCAGTAGTCCTCGGAACAGCTTGTCCCAGCATTTT. The chain links TRBV19 to TRBJ1-5, with D uncertain. V was trimmed by 5 bases and J by 11 bases, leaving 16 bases between them. Germline V CDR1 and CDR2: LNHDA, SQIVND (reference sequence). This CDR3 region has 13 residues.